Below are 10 T cell receptor beta chains sequenced from a single sample in a study of CD8 T cells in Susac syndrome. It was with random hexamers that about 0.45 to 1 ug RNA was reverse transcribed. TCRdb re-called the immunoSEQ multiplex PCR reads through MiXCR, storing one row per CDR3 protein. Of about 120,000 distinct CDR3 sequences detected, 94% appear once; the ten largest clones hold about 0.098%. Material for sequencing was CD4+ T cells from PBMCs. All receptors derive from a human donor in good health.

This chain uses TRBV19 with TRBJ2-5; D ambiguous. Germline V CDR1 and CDR2: LNHDA, SQIVND (reference sequence). CDR3 length: 13 amino acids. V shed 11 bases and J shed 2 bases, with 15 bases lying between them. This CDR3 is CASRPAPQETQYF. Written as DNA, the CDR3 is TGTGCCTCTCGGCCCGCACCTCAAGAGACCCAGTACTTC.

This chain joins TRBV7-2 and TRBJ2-4; 8 positions match TRBD2. The CDR3 loop spans 16 amino acids. From germline, CDR1 is SGHTA and CDR2 FQGNSA. Germline trimming cut 3 bases from V and 1 base from J; bases unmatched to any gene: 5. The CDR3 loop is CASSLGAGVAKNIQYF. In DNA, the CDR3 is TGTGCCAGCAGCTTGGGAGCGGGAGTGGCCAAAAACATTCAGTACTTC.

The chain uses TRBV20-1 and TRBJ2-5, with D possibly being TRBD1 (6 bases). Germline CDR1 and CDR2: DFQATT and SNEGSKA (reference sequence). V lost 2 bases to trimming and J lost 2 bases, with 12 bases between them. CDR3 length: 14 amino acids. CDR3 DNA sequence: TGCAGTGCTAGACCGGACAGCTCTCAAGAGACCCAGTACTTC. Translating it yields CSARPDSSQETQYF.

The CDR3 protein is CSATGYSGPETQYF. The CDR3 DNA reads as TGCAGTGCTACCGGGTATAGCGGACCAGAGACCCAGTACTTC. The chain is built from TRBV20-1 and TRBJ2-5; D might be TRBD2 (6 bases). Per the germline V gene, CDR1 is DFQATT and CDR2 is SNEGSKA (reference sequence). The CDR3 is made up of 14 amino acids. The V and J ends lost 4 bases and 4 bases respectively, with 16 bases between them.

This sequence joins TRBV3-1 and TRBJ2-1; 8 bases are shared with TRBD2. This CDR3 spans 13 amino acids. In germline, CDR1 is LGHDT, CDR2 YNNKEL (reference sequence). V lost 3 bases and J lost 12; bases outside the gene matches: 7. The CDR3 DNA sequence: TGTGCCAGCAGCCACGGACTAGCAAGGGGGCAGTTCTTC. Translation gives CASSHGLARGQFF.

This chain uses TRBV16 with TRBJ2-4; no reliable D call. Trimming took off 0 bases at V and 2 bases at J, with 11 bases between the two ends. CDR1 and CDR2 from the germline V gene are KGHSY and FQNENV. This CDR3 contains 16 residues. The CDR3 nucleotides read TGTGCCAGCAGCCAATCTACTCAGTCCCCCAAAAACATTCAGTACTTC. This translates into CASSQSTQSPKNIQYF.

V is TRBV12-5 and J is TRBJ1-1, with 7 positions matching TRBD1. From germline, CDR1 is LGHNT and CDR2 FRNRAP. Trimming removed 5 bases from V and 4 bases from J; junction bases left unmatched: 4. The CDR3 spans 13 residues. CDR3 bases: TGTGCTAGTGGTCTAACAGGGGCCACTGAAGCTTTCTTT. This gives the protein CASGLTGATEAFF.

As regards this clonotype: The junction departs from the called germline gene at one end, perhaps through a read error. The rearrangement uses TRBV7-7 and TRBJ2-2, with TRBD1 identical over 7 bases. CDR3 length: 15 amino acids. The germline CDR1 and CDR2 sequences are SSHAT and FNYEAQ (reference sequence). CDR3 residues: CASSRRTGNTGELFF. The CDR3 nucleotides read TGTGCTAGCAGCCGGCGGACAGGGAACACCGGGGAGCTGTTTTTT.

V and J are TRBV12-3 or TRBV12-4 and TRBJ2-2, with 8 bases lining up with TRBD1. V lost 6 bases, J lost 0 bases, and 0 bases stayed unmatched. This CDR3 has 14 amino acids. This chain's CDR3 is CASRGQANTGELFF. CDR3 nucleotide sequence: TGTGCCAGCAGGGGACAGGCGAACACCGGGGAGCTGTTTTTT.

V and J are TRBV19 and TRBJ2-1, with D maybe TRBD2 (6 bases). The CDR3 loop spans 15 amino acids. Germline V lookup: CDR1 LNHDA, CDR2 SQIVND (reference sequence). The ends were cut back, 4 bases at V and 3 bases at J, with 13 bases in the middle. The CDR3 reads CASSTSWDFYNEQFF. CDR3 DNA sequence: TGTGCCAGTAGTACCTCTTGGGACTTCTACAATGAGCAGTTCTTC.